This T cell receptor beta chain appears in the sequencing data of a study of blood T cell repertoires in COVID-19. Study-level background: The United States, Italy and Spain provided the acute and convalescent COVID-19 samples. PBMCs, B-cell-depleted T cells, or T cells provided the cDNA or gDNA that made up the material.

Per the authors' pipeline: Estimation of nucleated cell counts was performed using reference gene primer amplification. Generated by immunoSEQ multiplex PCR, the TCRdb table keeps only in-frame clones and is missing some. V, J and clone size are taken as reported in that table, and D and trimming were inferred from the DNA itself. Altogether 90,000 to 100,000 clones are present, roughly 87% being singletons, with the ten largest covering around 19%. Per germline, CDR1 LNHNV and CDR2 YYDKDF (reference sequence). J gave up 3 bases and V 4 bases, and 12 bases lay outside the gene matches. The CDR3 contains 17 residues.

Source material: peripheral blood. The chain employs TRBV15 and TRBJ1-5, with 7 bases fitting TRBD1. The sequence derives from a man aged 80 or over with acute or convalescent COVID-19. In DNA form, the CDR3 reads TGTGCCACCAGCATACGTTTAACGGGACAGAACAATCAGCCCCAGCATTTT. This encodes CATSIRLTGQNNQPQHF.